One sample yielded the 30 T cell receptor beta chains listed below, sequenced in a study of liver allograft versus peripheral blood T cells (dated by TCRdb to between 2020 and 2021). General notes on the study: T cell receptor repertoires present within transplanted livers were compared with repertoires in the peripheral blood of liver transplant recipients.

The reads were generated on an Illumina MiSeq. Using fastp trimming at Q25 and MiXCR clonotype assembly, TCRdb reanalyzed the public sequencing data and kept in-frame beta chains. Each CDR3 protein gets just one entry, which takes the most common genes and DNA from the rows behind it. The sample table contains 5,500 to 7,000 distinct CDR3 sequences; only one count was recorded for 16% of them. Together, the top ten hold around 49% of the sample. Every receptor here comes from a human patient who had a liver transplant. Post transplant, some T cells may arise from the graft donor.

On this clonotype: At one end, the junction sequence differs from germline, possibly due to a read error. V usage is TRBV5-4 and J usage is TRBJ2-7; D possibly corresponds to TRBD1 (5 bases). The CDR3 is 12 amino acids. Germline CDR1 and CDR2: SGHNT and YYREEE (reference sequence). The CDR3 is CVSSQGSYEQYF. The CDR3 coding sequence is TGTGTCAGCAGCCAGGGTTCCTACGAGCAGTACTTC.

By sample share, this clonotype is medium-sized. The chain has TRBV18 and TRBJ1-5, with a tentative D call TRBD1 (6 bases). In germline, CDR1 is KGHSH, CDR2 LQKENI. The length of the CDR3 is 17 residues. The V and J ends lost 3 bases and 0 bases respectively, with 15 bases between them. In DNA form, the CDR3 reads TGTGCCAGCTCACCTGGGCAGGGGACCCATAGCAATCAGCCCCAGCATTTT. This gives the protein CASSPGQGTHSNQPQHF.

This chain joins TRBV20-1 and TRBJ1-5; possible D gene TRBD1, 6 bases. V lost 6 bases, J lost 2 bases, and 20 bases lay in between. Germline V gene lookup returns CDR1 DFQATT and CDR2 SNEGSKA (reference sequence). The CDR3 spans 16 residues. The CDR3 loop reads CSAVLNRVKGNQPQHF. CDR3 sequence (DNA): TGCAGTGCCGTTTTAAACAGGGTAAAGGGCAATCAGCCCCAGCATTTT.

This clonotype was observed a few times. V usage is TRBV10-2 and J usage is TRBJ2-5; 7 bases line up with TRBD1. The CDR3 runs 16 residues. Germline-derived CDR1 and CDR2 are WSHSY and SAAADI. V gave up 3 bases and J gave up 5 bases; unmatched junction bases: 12. The CDR3 bases are TGCGCCAGCAGTGACGTGGACAGGAGCTCCCCGGAGACCCAGTACTTC. As protein: CASSDVDRSSPETQYF.

This clonotype was found many times. CDR3 sequence: CASRWSLDYGYTF. As DNA, the CDR3 is TGTGCCAGTAGGTGGTCGTTGGACTATGGCTACACCTTC. The V and J genes are TRBV19 and TRBJ1-2; unclear D gene. Trimming shortened V by 6 bases and J by 3 bases, and 11 bases separated the two germline ends. This CDR3 has 13 amino acids. Per the germline V gene, CDR1 is LNHDA and CDR2 is SQIVND (reference sequence).

This clonotype was seen only a few times. The V call is TRBV12-3 or TRBV12-4, the J call TRBJ1-5, with 9 bases identical to TRBD1. There are 16 residues in the CDR3. After removal of 6 bases from V and 3 bases from J, the junction contained 9 bases not matched to a gene. The DNA of the CDR3 is TGTGCCAGCAGCCTAGGGACAGGGTTTCTCAATCAGCCCCAGCATTTT. This codes for CASSLGTGFLNQPQHF.

Of note for this clonotype: A read error is possible here, since a much larger clone lies one base away. The chain employs TRBV28 and TRBJ1-5; 9 bases match TRBD1. Germline CDR1 is MDHEN and CDR2 is SYDVKM. CDR3 length: 17 residues. The CDR3: CTSSPDRGDRAYQPQHF. CDR3 coding DNA: TGTACCAGCAGTCCCGACCGAGGGGACAGGGCATATCAGCCCCAGCATTTT.

As concerns this clonotype: A much bigger clone sits one base away, suggesting this may be a read error. This chain joins TRBV6-5 and TRBJ1-1; D is ambiguous. V lost 0 bases and J 4 bases, leaving 12 bases between the germline ends. Germline lookup yields CDR1 MNHEY and CDR2 SVGAGI. CDR3 length equals 15 residues. The CDR3 here is CASSYSRGSCTEAFF. The CDR3 DNA follows: TGTGCCAGCAGTTACTCGAGAGGGTCGTGCACTGAAGCTTTCTTT.

In this sample, this clonotype is medium-sized (0.01 to 0.1%). The chain joins TRBV19 to TRBJ1-4; 7 bases are a match to TRBD1. The CDR3 has 14 amino acids. Trimming cost V 4 bases and J 8 bases; bases outside gene matches: 7. The germline V gene has CDR1 LNHDA and CDR2 SQIVND (reference sequence). The CDR3: CASSTRDSREKLFF. CDR3 nucleotide sequence: TGTGCCAGTAGTACTCGGGACAGTCGAGAAAAACTGTTTTTT. The entire variable domain, with the rest obtained from reference TRBV19 and TRBJ1-4, is as follows: DGGITQSPKYLFRKEGQNVTLSCEQNLNHDAMYWYRQDPGQGLRLIYYSQIVNDFQKGDIAEGYSVSREKKESFPLTVTSAQKNPTAFYLCASSTRDSREKLFFGSGTQLSVL.

This clonotype has ten or more counts. The chain links TRBV28 to TRBJ2-7; either TRBD1 or TRBD2 may fit D (5 bases each). CDR1 is MDHEN, CDR2 SYDVKM, per germline. The CDR3 totals 13 residues. V lost 3 bases and J lost 3, with 9 bases in between. The CDR3 is CASSFGAGYEQYF. CDR3 coding DNA: TGTGCCAGCAGTTTCGGGGCGGGCTACGAGCAGTACTTC.

This clonotype is termed medium-sized. The V and J genes are TRBV29-1 and TRBJ2-2, with D tentatively TRBD2 (6 bases). Germline CDR1 SQVTM, CDR2 ANQGSEA. V shed 1 base and J shed 5 bases, with 11 bases lying between them. The CDR3 is made up of 14 amino acids. The CDR3 DNA reads as TGCAGCGTTGAAGGATCCGGGAGTACCGGGGAGCTGTTTTTT. This sequence encodes CSVEGSGSTGELFF.

The CDR3 sequence is CATSGTGLSYEQYF. DNA of the CDR3: TGTGCCACCTCGGGGACAGGGCTATCCTACGAGCAGTACTTC. V gene TRBV28 combines with J gene TRBJ2-7; 9 bases agree with TRBD1. Germline CDR1 is MDHEN and CDR2 is SYDVKM. The CDR3 consists of 14 residues. Trimming at V came to 10 bases and at J to 1 base, leaving 8 bases not matched to a gene.

This clonotype rates as medium-sized (0.01 to 0.1%). The J gene is TRBJ2-1, the V gene TRBV28; D is unclear. Trimming cost V 7 bases and J 8 bases, with 18 bases left between them. CDR1 is MDHEN and CDR2 is SYDVKM in the germline V gene. The CDR3 is 14 amino acids. The CDR3 region is CASTLWAAHDEQFF. The DNA of the CDR3 is TGTGCCAGCACTCTTTGGGCGGCCCATGATGAGCAGTTCTTC.

The chain's CDR3 is CASSLGGAGGIKETQYF. The DNA of the CDR3 is TGTGCCAGCAGCTTGGGCGGAGCGGGGGGAATAAAGGAGACCCAGTACTTC. The rearrangement links TRBV5-6 to TRBJ2-5; TRBD2 aligns across 9 bases. The CDR3 spans 17 residues. The trim removed 0 bases at V and 5 bases at J, leaving 11 bases unmatched. Germline V lookup: CDR1 SGHDT, CDR2 YYEEEE.

Note on this clonotype: This may be a read error: a much more frequent sequence differs by one nucleotide. V is TRBV27 and J is TRBJ1-5; TRBD1 might be the D (5 bases). The CDR3 has 16 residues. Germline V gene lookup returns CDR1 MNHEY and CDR2 SMNVEV (reference sequence). The CDR3 sequence: CVSSPLRSGSDQPQHF. The CDR3 DNA sequence: TGTGTCAGCAGCCCCCTTCGGTCAGGGAGCGATCAGCCCCAGCATTTT.

This clonotype turned up a few times. The chain recombines TRBV28 with TRBJ1-5; a possible D gene is TRBD1 (5 bases). CDR1 is MDHEN, CDR2 SYDVKM, per germline. The V end was cut by 4 bases, the J end by 3 bases, with 13 bases between. The CDR3 length is 15 residues. The CDR3: CASSSPRGSNQPQHF. The CDR3 DNA follows: TGTGCCAGCAGTTCACCGAGGGGATCCAATCAGCCCCAGCATTTT.

The rearrangement uses TRBV28 and TRBJ1-1; no reliable D call. Germline V lookup: CDR1 MDHEN, CDR2 SYDVKM. V was cut by 2 bases and J by 4 bases, with 17 bases left in between. CDR3 length: 16 amino acids. CDR3 sequence (DNA): TGTGCCAGCAGTTTAACACTCGTGGTCTCGGGCACTGAAGCTTTCTTT. It specifies CASSLTLVVSGTEAFF.

There are many counts of this clonotype. The chain recombines TRBV28 with TRBJ1-4, with 7 bases matching TRBD1. The CDR3 spans 15 residues. CDR1 and CDR2 (germline): MDHEN, SYDVKM. V was clipped by 4 bases and J by 8 bases; unmatched bases: 10. The CDR3 is CASSYSGQVSEKLFF. CDR3 coding DNA: TGTGCCAGCAGTTATAGCGGACAGGTCAGCGAAAAACTGTTTTTT.

This clonotype has ten or more counts. The chain couples TRBV28 to TRBJ2-5; either TRBD1 or TRBD2 may supply D (5 bases each). CDR3 length: 12 residues. The V gene lost 3 bases and the J gene lost 12 bases, with 14 bases spanning the gap. Germline V CDR1 and CDR2: MDHEN, SYDVKM. The CDR3 region has the DNA TGTGCCAGCAGTTTCCCGGGACCTCTAAAGTACTTC. It is translated as CASSFPGPLKYF.

This clonotype turned up a few times. This chain uses TRBV6-1 with TRBJ1-5, with D perhaps matching TRBD1 (5 bases). CDR3 size: 16 residues. Germline V gene sequence: CDR1 MNHNS, CDR2 SASEGT. The V end was cut by 5 bases, the J end by 0 bases, with 14 bases between. CDR3 protein: CASSPRQLYSNQPQHF. CDR3 nucleotide sequence: TGTGCCAGCAGTCCGAGACAGTTATATAGCAATCAGCCCCAGCATTTT.

This clonotype was seen more than once but under ten times. The chain links TRBV28 to TRBJ1-4; D gene unclear. V was trimmed by 3 bases and J by 10 bases, leaving 18 bases between them. Germline CDR1 MDHEN, CDR2 SYDVKM. The CDR3 totals 15 residues. The CDR3 here is CASSLEYGDVGKLFF. Written as DNA, the CDR3 is TGTGCCAGCAGTTTGGAATACGGGGATGTGGGAAAACTGTTTTTT.

V usage is TRBV12-3 or TRBV12-4 and J usage is TRBJ2-3; the match to TRBD1 covers 12 bases. The CDR3 length is 16 residues. Trimming removed 3 bases from V and 0 bases from J; junction bases left unmatched: 1. CDR3 sequence (DNA): TGTGCCAGCAGTTTCGGGACAGGGGGCAGCACAGATACGCAGTATTTT. Translation gives CASSFGTGGSTDTQYF.

This clonotype was counted many times. The chain couples TRBV24-1 to TRBJ2-7; D remains unclear. This CDR3 has 13 residues. V was clipped by 2 bases and J by 6 bases, with 10 bases between them. Germline assignment: CDR1 KGHDR and CDR2 SFDVKD. CDR3: CATSDSSVTEQYF. The CDR3 region has the DNA TGTGCCACCAGTGATTCTTCAGTAACCGAGCAGTACTTC.

This clonotype was detected many times. The chain links TRBV10-3 to TRBJ2-5, with D possibly matching TRBD2 (7 bases). Trimming took 2 bases from V and 7 from J, leaving 14 bases between them. Germline V gene data show CDR1 as ENHRY and CDR2 as SYGVKD. The CDR3 is 14 amino acids. CDR3 in amino acids: CAISEPRGAGTQYF. The CDR3 DNA reads TGTGCCATCAGTGAGCCTCGGGGGGCCGGGACCCAGTACTTC.

This clonotype was counted ten times or more. This sequence joins TRBV24-1 and TRBJ2-1; 10 positions agree with TRBD2. The J segment lost 3 bases and the V segment lost 3 bases, leaving 4 bases of the junction unmatched. This CDR3 comprises 16 residues. Germline CDR1 reads KGHDR; CDR2 reads SFDVKD. CDR3 loop: CATSDPTSGDYNEQFF. The CDR3 DNA is TGTGCCACCAGTGATCCAACTAGCGGGGACTACAATGAGCAGTTCTTC.

V and J are TRBV7-3 and TRBJ1-1, with TRBD1 matching over 8 bases. The CDR3 extends over 15 amino acids. Germline CDR1 and CDR2: SGHTA and FQGTGA. The trim removed 0 bases at V and 4 bases at J, leaving 4 bases unmatched. This CDR3 is CASSLTQGAGTEAFF. CDR3 in DNA: TGTGCCAGCAGCTTAACTCAGGGGGCGGGCACTGAAGCTTTCTTT.

The chain combines TRBV6-5 with TRBJ2-1, with 8 nucleotides matching TRBD2. Trimming removed 0 bases from V and 9 bases from J; junction bases left unmatched: 10. CDR3 size: 16 residues. Per germline, CDR1 MNHEY and CDR2 SVGAGI. CDR3 nucleotide sequence: TGTGCCAGCAGTTACTCGTTAGCGGGGTATTTAGGTGAGCAGTTCTTC. Protein: CASSYSLAGYLGEQFF.

This clonotype showed up just a few times. The chain employs TRBV6-2 or TRBV6-3 and TRBJ2-7, with a possible D match to TRBD2 (5 bases). Germline CDR1 reads MNHEY; CDR2 reads SVGEGT. The CDR3 is 13 amino acids. V was pared by 6 bases and J by 1 base, with 10 bases between. CDR3 sequence (DNA): TGTGCCAGCAGCCTCGGGATGTCCTACGAGCAGTACTTC. Its protein product is CASSLGMSYEQYF.

V and J are TRBV7-9 and TRBJ1-1, with D tentatively TRBD1 (6 bases). This CDR3 region has 16 residues. Germline V gives CDR1 SEHNR, CDR2 FQNEAQ (reference sequence). V lost 2 bases, J lost 6 bases, and 19 bases lay in between. CDR3 amino acids: CASSLLVGWGASEAFF. As DNA, the CDR3 is TGTGCCAGCAGCTTATTAGTGGGATGGGGGGCGTCTGAAGCTTTCTTT.

On this clonotype: A read error may explain this, as a much larger clone is one base away. V and J are TRBV6-6 and TRBJ2-7, with D perhaps matching TRBD1 (6 bases). CDR3 length: 14 residues. The germline V gene has CDR1 MNHNY and CDR2 SVGAGI (reference sequence). CDR3 residues: CASSYDQGTYERYF. DNA for the CDR3: TGTGCCAGCAGTTACGACCAGGGGACCTACGAGCGGTACTTC.